This entry lists 22 T cell receptor beta chains sequenced from one sample in a study of blood T cells in healthy people across ages. Using a J-beta primer mix together with a sample-barcoded 5' primer, a second PCR was run for roughly 6 to 12 cycles. TCRdb re-derived calls from the 5' RACE reads in MiXCR, one entry per CDR3 protein. Of about 1.4 million distinct CDR3 sequences listed, approximately 59% are singletons. The source material was blood. The receptors shown here come from a man aged 18-30 years in good health.

This clonotype was seen a single time. V is TRBV4-1 and J is TRBJ1-1; 9 bases are shared with TRBD1. Germline CDR1 is MGHRA and CDR2 is YSYEKL. With V trimmed by 4 bases and J by 5 bases, 8 bases remained unmatched. The length of the CDR3 is 15 residues. This CDR3 is CASSPQDRGTTEAFF. The CDR3 coding sequence is TGCGCCAGCAGCCCCCAGGACAGGGGTACGACTGAAGCTTTCTTT.

Only a few counts were recorded for this clonotype. The chain uses TRBV6-6 and TRBJ2-7, with D unclear. Germline-derived CDR1 and CDR2 are MNHNY and SVGAGI (reference sequence). The CDR3 runs 13 residues. V lost 9 bases to trimming and J lost 0 bases, with 12 bases between them. The CDR3, as DNA: TGTGCCAGTGGATCCACCCACTCCTACGAGCAGTACTTC. Amino acid sequence: CASGSTHSYEQYF.

The chain combines TRBV4-1 with TRBJ2-2, with D unresolved. V lost 6 bases to trimming and J lost 0 bases, with 17 bases between them. This CDR3 has 17 residues. Per the germline V gene, CDR1 is MGHRA and CDR2 is YSYEKL. CDR3: CASRFTSPRTNTGELFF. The DNA for the CDR3 is TGCGCCAGCAGATTCACCTCGCCGAGAACGAACACCGGGGAGCTGTTTTTT.

For the CDR3, the DNA is TGTGCCAGCAACGGACAGGGATTGAGAAATGAGCAGTTCTTC. Protein: CASNGQGLRNEQFF. The chain has TRBV27 and TRBJ2-1; 8 nucleotides align to TRBD1. Trimming removed 7 bases from V and 7 bases from J; junction bases left unmatched: 9. Germline V lookup: CDR1 MNHEY, CDR2 SMNVEV (reference sequence). The CDR3 is 14 residues long.

The CDR3 sequence: CASSHRSDTEAFF. DNA for the CDR3: TGTGCCAGCAGCCACCGATCAGACACTGAAGCTTTCTTT. The gene calls are TRBV11-2 and TRBJ1-1; D is unclear. Trimming removed 5 bases from V and 3 bases from J, with 10 bases in between. Germline assignment: CDR1 SGHAT and CDR2 FQNNGV. The CDR3 loop spans 13 amino acids.

This chain links TRBV11-2 with TRBJ2-2, with a weak D call TRBD1 (6 bases). V shed 5 bases and J shed 6 bases, with 19 bases lying between them. The germline gives CDR1 SGHAT, CDR2 FQNNGV. The CDR3 spans 16 residues. The CDR3 sequence: CASSPQGHSPSGELFF. CDR3 DNA sequence: TGTGCCAGCAGCCCCCAGGGACACTCACCTTCCGGGGAGCTGTTTTTT.

This clonotype was counted a few times. The chain is built from TRBV29-1 and TRBJ2-7, with 7 positions matching TRBD1. CDR1 and CDR2 from the germline V gene are SQVTM and ANQGSEA. This CDR3 region has 13 residues. The J segment lost 0 bases and the V segment lost 5 bases, leaving 4 bases of the junction unmatched. The CDR3 DNA reads as TGCAGCGTTTTGACAGGGTTCTCCTACGAGCAGTACTTC. Protein: CSVLTGFSYEQYF.

The chain joins TRBV20-1 to TRBJ1-2; 9 nucleotides align to TRBD1. Germline CDR1 and CDR2: DFQATT and SNEGSKA (reference sequence). After removal of 3 bases from V and 8 bases from J, the junction contained 7 bases not matched to a gene. This CDR3 is built from 13 residues. The CDR3 here is CSARLQGAGGYTF. The CDR3 region has the DNA TGCAGTGCTAGGCTACAGGGGGCGGGCGGCTACACCTTC.

For the CDR3, the DNA is TGTGCCAGAGGTCGGAGGCGGCACACTGAAGCTTTCTTT. Its protein is CARGRRRHTEAFF. This rearrangement joins TRBV2 to TRBJ1-1, with unresolved D. This CDR3 contains 13 residues. V dropped 9 bases and J dropped 3 bases, with 14 bases sitting between them. Germline-derived CDR1 and CDR2 are SNHLY and FYNNEI.

This clonotype has a handful of counts. The genes are TRBV29-1 and TRBJ2-1; tentatively, D is TRBD1 (6 bases). The CDR3 sequence is 12 residues long. V lost 6 bases and J lost 7, with 13 bases in between. Germline V lookup: CDR1 SQVTM, CDR2 ANQGSEA. The chain's CDR3 is CSVGAPGNEQFF. In nucleotides, the CDR3 is TGCAGCGTGGGGGCCCCGGGGAATGAGCAGTTCTTC.

V gene TRBV27 combines with J gene TRBJ1-5; D not certain. V gave up 3 bases and J gave up 7 bases, with 7 bases separating them. The CDR3 is 12 amino acids. Germline V gene data show CDR1 as MNHEY and CDR2 as SMNVEV (reference sequence). CDR3 bases: TGTGCCAGCAGTTTTATAGGGCAGCCCCAGCATTTT. Protein sequence: CASSFIGQPQHF.

The chain carries TRBV7-2 and TRBJ2-1, with no clear D. The CDR3 runs to 15 residues. Deletions cut 5 bases from V and 8 bases from J, with 19 bases between. Germline assignment: CDR1 SGHTA and CDR2 FQGNSA. The CDR3 spells CASSPSAELTHEQFF. DNA of the CDR3: TGTGCCAGCAGCCCCTCCGCGGAGCTCACCCATGAGCAGTTCTTC. Full variable domain (missing parts from reference TRBV7-2 and TRBJ2-1): GAGVSQSPSNKVTEKGKDVELRCDPISGHTALYWYRQSLGQGLEFLIYFQGNSAPDKSGLPSDRFSAERTGGSVSTLTIQRTQQEDSAVYLCASSPSAELTHEQFFGPGTRLTVL.

The chain carries TRBV7-8 and TRBJ2-4; D gene unclear. The length of the CDR3 is 12 residues. Deletions cut 5 bases from V and 13 bases from J, with 15 bases between. Germline lookup yields CDR1 SGHVS and CDR2 FQNEAQ. CDR3 protein: CASSVEGRHQYF. In DNA form, the CDR3 reads TGTGCCAGCAGCGTCGAAGGCCGTCACCAGTACTTC.

This rearrangement joins TRBV6-1 to TRBJ2-5; no clear D gene. Germline CDR1 is MNHNS and CDR2 is SASEGT. The CDR3 is 14 residues long. Trimming took off 2 bases at V and 7 bases at J, with 14 bases between the two ends. CDR3 nucleotide sequence: TGTGCCAGCAGTGAATACGGCCCTCCGGGGACCCAGTACTTC. Its protein product is CASSEYGPPGTQYF.

The chain links TRBV27 to TRBJ2-5; D remains unclear. The V gene lost 4 bases and the J gene lost 5 bases, with 11 bases spanning the gap. This CDR3 contains 13 residues. Germline V lookup: CDR1 MNHEY, CDR2 SMNVEV (reference sequence). The CDR3 DNA reads as TGTGCCAGCAGTTATTCGTTTGACGAGACCCAGTACTTC. Translated: CASSYSFDETQYF.

V and J are TRBV30 and TRBJ2-7, with 7 nucleotides matching TRBD1. The length of the CDR3 is 13 residues. The ends lost 5 bases at V and 1 base at J; junction bases unmatched: 5. Germline V CDR1 and CDR2: GTSNPN, SVGIG (reference sequence). The CDR3, as DNA: TGTGCCTGGGGGGACAGCTGGTCCTACGAGCAGTACTTC. It yields the protein CAWGDSWSYEQYF.

This clonotype has only a few counts. CDR3: CSAPDRGYGYTF. CDR3 bases: TGCAGTGCTCCGGACAGGGGCTATGGCTACACCTTC. The chain carries TRBV20-1 and TRBJ1-2; 9 bases line up with TRBD1. The CDR3 sequence is 12 residues long. Germline lookup yields CDR1 DFQATT and CDR2 SNEGSKA (reference sequence). V was clipped by 5 bases and J by 4 bases; unmatched bases: 2.

This clonotype was recorded once. The chain employs TRBV2 and TRBJ1-2; maybe TRBD1 (5 bases). The germline gives CDR1 SNHLY, CDR2 FYNNEI. Trimming removed 6 bases from V and 8 bases from J, with 19 bases in between. The CDR3 spans 14 residues. As DNA, the CDR3 is TGTGCCAGCAGGACGGCCAGGGCCCATATGGGCTACACCTTC. Amino acids: CASRTARAHMGYTF.

This clonotype was seen a few times. CDR3 sequence (DNA): TGTGCCAGCAGCTTGTCAGGGCCTCCAGCGGGGTTTTCGAATGAGCAGTTCTTC. It yields the protein CASSLSGPPAGFSNEQFF. This sequence joins TRBV5-5 and TRBJ2-1, with 7 bases that match TRBD2. CDR1 is SGHKS and CDR2 is YYEKEE in the germline V gene (reference sequence). V lost 1 base and J lost 7; bases outside the gene matches: 17. This CDR3 region has 18 residues.

This rearrangement joins TRBV4-1 to TRBJ1-2, with D unclear. The CDR3 covers 14 residues. Germline V gene data show CDR1 as MGHRA and CDR2 as YSYEKL. With 0 bases removed from V and 2 bases from J, the gap between germline ends came to 7 bases. The CDR3 reads CASSQDWENYGYTF. CDR3 bases: TGCGCCAGCAGCCAAGATTGGGAGAACTATGGCTACACCTTC.

J is TRBJ2-7 and V is TRBV4-2; 8 bases agree with TRBD1. With 4 bases clipped from V and 2 bases from J, the junction kept 7 bases outside the gene matches. Germline lookup yields CDR1 LGHNA and CDR2 YNFKEQ. The CDR3 loop spans 15 amino acids. CDR3 nucleotides: TGTGCCAGCAGCCTTCAGACGGGACAGGCCTACGAGCAGTACTTC. Translating it yields CASSLQTGQAYEQYF.

This clonotype was picked up a small number of times. V is TRBV25-1 and J is TRBJ2-1; 7 bases are shared with TRBD2. CDR1 is MGHDK and CDR2 is SYGVNS in the germline V gene. CDR3 length: 16 residues. V lost 0 bases to trimming and J lost 4 bases; unmatched junction nucleotides: 6. CDR3 nucleotides: TGTGCCAGCAGTGAATATAGAGGGACTACTTACAATGAGCAGTTCTTC. It translates to CASSEYRGTTYNEQFF.